This is a list of T cell receptor beta chains from one sample in a study of cytomegalovirus exposure and HLA in healthy donors. The protocol was immunoSEQ multiplex PCR, while the TCRdb copy is restricted to in-frame clones and leaves out a portion. The sample lists approximately 170,000 clones; approximately 81% were seen once. The sample consisted of PBMCs. These TCRs come from a young woman in good health and CMV-seronegative. Each CDR3 is given with its conserved first and last residue. The D gene is left open where the match is weak. Size tells how often a clone was seen (once, few, many) or the class of an expanded clone, and some rows leave it out.

CASSRGAGETQYF	TGTGCCAGCAGCCGAGGGGCGGGGGAGACCCAGTACTTC	-	-	TRBV7-2	TRBJ2-5
CASSLFAGAASYEQYF	TGTGCCAGCAGCTTATTTGCGGGCGCTGCCTCCTACGAGCAGTACTTC	-	-	TRBV7-6	TRBJ2-7
CASSGGRTGDYGYTF	TGTGCCAGCAGTGGCGGACGGACAGGGGACTATGGCTACACCTTC	TRBD1	few	TRBV6-1	TRBJ1-2
CASSEGRTGGNEKLFF	TGTGCCAGCAGTGAAGGCAGGACAGGGGGTAATGAAAAACTGTTTTTT	TRBD1	-	TRBV6-1	TRBJ1-4
CASSYLAGSGEQFF	TGTGCCAGCAGCTACCTAGCGGGGTCGGGTGAGCAGTTCTTC	TRBD2	-	TRBV11-3	TRBJ2-1
CASSEAGGWSQDSRPHF	TGTGCCAGCAGTGAAGCCGGGGGGTGGTCCCAGGACAGTCGCCCCCACTTC	-	-	TRBV25-1	TRBJ2-7
CASSTSLREASYEQYF	TGTGCCAGTAGTACCTCCCTGAGGGAGGCGTCCTACGAGCAGTACTTC	-	-	TRBV19	TRBJ2-7
CASSSNPRTSAYEQYF	TGTGCCAGCAGTTCAAATCCCCGGACTAGCGCCTACGAGCAGTACTTC	TRBD2	-	TRBV6-5	TRBJ2-7
CASSRDQGQGGSPLHF	TGTGCCAGCAGTCGCGACCAGGGACAGGGGGGTTCACCCCTCCACTTT	TRBD1	-	TRBV2	TRBJ1-6
CASSLQENIQYF	TGTGCCAGCAGCTTACAGGAAAACATTCAGTACTTC	-	-	TRBV13	TRBJ2-4
CAIKQLAGGSTDTQYF	TGTGCCATCAAACAGCTAGCGGGAGGTTCCACAGATACGCAGTATTTT	TRBD2	few	TRBV10-3	TRBJ2-3
CASSYSRDRNTEAFF	TGTGCCAGCAGTTACTCCCGGGACAGGAACACTGAAGCTTTCTTT	TRBD1	-	TRBV6-5	TRBJ1-1
CASSLSEGAYEQYF	TGTGCCAGCAGCTTAAGCGAGGGGGCTTACGAGCAGTACTTC	TRBD1	-	TRBV7-6	TRBJ2-7
CASSIRLAAYEQYF	TGTGCCAGTAGTATAAGGCTAGCGGCCTACGAGCAGTACTTC	TRBD2	-	TRBV19	TRBJ2-7
CASSLMTGEDGYTF	TGTGCCAGCAGCTTAATGACAGGGGAGGATGGCTACACCTTC	TRBD1	-	TRBV5-6	TRBJ1-2
CASRTIRGTGGVYEQYF	TGTGCCAGCAGGACGATCAGGGGGACAGGGGGCGTATACGAGCAGTACTTC	TRBD1	-	TRBV11-2	TRBJ2-7
CASKKDTPFEAFF	TGTGCCAGTAAGAAGGACACCCCGTTTGAAGCTTTCTTT	-	-	TRBV19	TRBJ1-1
CASSSQVVSGNIYEQYF	TGTGCCAGCAGTTCCCAGGTCGTTAGCGGGAATATCTACGAGCAGTACTTC	TRBD2	-	TRBV28	TRBJ2-7
CASSLYYSNQPQHF	TGTGCCAGCAGTTTATATTATAGCAATCAGCCCCAGCATTTT	-	-	TRBV27	TRBJ1-5
CASSFGSRGSVTGELFF	TGTGCCAGCAGCTTCGGATCTCGCGGGAGTGTCACCGGGGAGCTGTTTTTT	-	-	TRBV12-1	TRBJ2-2
CASSFRGQETQYF	TGTGCCAGCAGCTTTAGGGGGCAGGAGACCCAGTACTTC	TRBD1	-	TRBV5-6	TRBJ2-5
CASTTTGGSYNEQFF	TGTGCCAGCACAACGACGGGGGGCTCCTACAATGAGCAGTTCTTC	TRBD2	-	TRBV28	TRBJ2-1
CASSLLATGVYEQYF	TGTGCCAGCAGTTTACTAGCAACAGGGGTCTACGAGCAGTACTTC	TRBD1	-	TRBV28	TRBJ2-7
CASGLNEQFF	TGTGCCTCGGGTCTCAATGAGCAGTTCTTC	-	-	TRBV25-1	TRBJ2-1
CASSAVTSEANEQFF	TGTGCCAGCAGCGCGGTCACTAGCGAAGCCAATGAGCAGTTCTTC	TRBD2	-	TRBV5-6	TRBJ2-1
CASSVGQGFPNVLTF	TGTGCCAGCAGCGTGGGACAGGGTTTTCCCAACGTCCTGACTTTC	TRBD1	-	TRBV7-9	TRBJ2-6
CASGVKSAGEQFF	TGTGCCAGCGGCGTTAAGTCGGCGGGGGAGCAGTTCTTC	-	-	TRBV6-4	TRBJ2-1
CASSVRSRNTEAFF	TGTGCCAGCAGCGTTAGGAGTCGGAACACTGAAGCTTTCTTT	-	-	TRBV7-2	TRBJ1-1
CASRLAGGDGELFF	TGTGCCAGCAGGCTAGCGGGAGGGGACGGGGAGCTGTTTTTT	TRBD2	-	TRBV25-1	TRBJ2-2
CASSPPGLATSYEQYF	TGTGCCAGCAGCCCCCCTGGACTAGCTACGAGTTACGAGCAGTACTTC	TRBD2	-	TRBV7-9	TRBJ2-7
CASSAKAGGDGYTF	TGTGCCAGCAGCGCCAAGGCAGGGGGCGATGGCTACACCTTC	TRBD1	-	TRBV6-1	TRBJ1-2
CASSVETWGHEQYF	TGTGCCAGCAGCGTAGAGACCTGGGGGCACGAGCAGTACTTC	-	-	TRBV9	TRBJ2-7
CASSPGLAGVHEQYF	TGTGCCAGCAGCCCAGGACTAGCGGGAGTCCACGAGCAGTACTTC	TRBD2	-	TRBV7-2	TRBJ2-7
CASSPIGQDSTEAFF	TGTGCCAGCTCACCAATCGGACAGGACTCCACTGAAGCTTTCTTT	TRBD1	-	TRBV18	TRBJ1-1
CAISEGRESPLHF	TGTGCCATCAGTGAGGGGAGGGAGTCACCCCTCCACTTT	-	-	TRBV10-3	TRBJ1-6
CASRLGLTTDTQYF	TGTGCCAGCAGACTGGGACTTACCACAGATACGCAGTATTTT	-	once	TRBV2	TRBJ2-3
CASSPTENYGYTF	TGTGCCAGCAGCCCGACAGAGAACTATGGCTACACCTTC	-	-	TRBV7-9	TRBJ1-2
CASSPGLAGGTDTQYF	TGTGCCAGCAGCCCCGGACTAGCGGGAGGCACAGATACGCAGTATTTT	TRBD2	-	TRBV5-6	TRBJ2-3
CTSSFDRGNTGELFF	TGTACCAGCAGTTTCGACAGGGGCAACACCGGGGAGCTGTTTTTT	TRBD1	-	TRBV28	TRBJ2-2
CATSRDLAGETILLAGGPGEQYF	TGTGCCACCAGCAGAGATCTGGCAGGGGAAACCATATTACTAGCGGGAGGGCCGGGGGAGCAGTACTTC	TRBD2	-	TRBV15	TRBJ2-7
CASSPDRGTVNTEAFF	TGTGCCAGCAGCCCCGACAGGGGGACGGTGAACACTGAAGCTTTCTTT	TRBD1	once	TRBV7-8	TRBJ1-1
CASSKGQTDLRETQYF	TGTGCCAGCAGTAAGGGCCAGACAGACCTCCGGGAGACCCAGTACTTC	-	-	TRBV6-6	TRBJ2-5
CASSDSIRDTRSYNEQFF	TGTGCCAGCAGTGATTCAATCCGGGACACCCGCTCCTACAATGAGCAGTTCTTC	-	-	TRBV6-1	TRBJ2-1
CASSLWGQSLSGNTIYF	TGTGCCAGCAGTTTATGGGGACAGAGCCTCTCTGGAAACACCATATATTTT	TRBD1	-	TRBV28	TRBJ1-3
CASSRGLSSYNEQFF	TGTGCCAGCAGCCGCGGACTTAGCTCCTACAATGAGCAGTTCTTC	-	-	TRBV7-2	TRBJ2-1
CASSISRRFAEAFF	TGTGCCAGTAGTATATCACGGAGGTTCGCTGAAGCTTTCTTT	-	-	TRBV19	TRBJ1-1